The entry that follows covers one TCR beta chain sequence. Germline CDR1 reads SGHTS; CDR2 reads YDEGEE. CDR3 length: 17 amino acids. V lost 0 bases to trimming and J lost 6 bases, with 21 bases between them. The entry originates in a study of T cells after somatic rescue of genetic block. Sequenced by immunoSEQ multiplex PCR; TCRdb stores in-frame clones only, minus some. Counted here are about 72,000 clones, around 90% occurring once; the ten biggest clones make up 2.5% to 3%. The clonotype originates from a man between 25 and 39 years old. The chain links TRBV5-8 to TRBJ2-5, with D possibly being TRBD2 (5 bases). Sequencing was carried out using peripheral blood mononuclear cells (PBMCs). CDR3 bases: TGTGCCAGCAGCTTGGGGCGGGTAGCAGTTTCAAGAAAGACCCAGTACTTC. Amino acid sequence: CASSLGRVAVSRKTQYF. Based on the CDR3 plus reference TRBV5-8 and TRBJ2-5, the full variable domain is EAGVTQSPTHLIKTRGQQATLRCSPISGHTSVYWYQQALGLGLQFLLWYDEGEERNRGNFPPRFSGRQFPNYSSELNVNALELEDSALYLCASSLGRVAVSRKTQYFGPGTRLLVL.